This T cell receptor beta chain was sequenced in a study of CD8 T cells in Susac syndrome. About the research overall: At blood draw, Susac syndrome patients were therapy-naive, on corticosteroids, or on intravenous immunoglobulin alone.

The ends were cut back, 3 bases at V and 9 bases at J, with 18 bases in the middle. Germline V lookup: CDR1 KGHSH, CDR2 LQKENI. The CDR3 has 16 amino acids. Roughly 0.45 to 1 ug RNA was reverse transcribed with random hexamers. Via MiXCR, TCRdb re-called the immunoSEQ multiplex PCR reads, giving one row per CDR3 protein. The sample holds approximately 74,000 distinct CDR3 sequences, 93% seen once. Diagnostic criteria for definite or probable disease, in their recently defined form, were met by the patients with Susac syndrome. Sequences were obtained from CD4+ T cells from PBMCs. The genes are TRBV18 and TRBJ1-6; possibly TRBD1 for D (6 bases). The receptor was isolated from a human donor with Susac syndrome. CDR3 amino acids: CASSPPRGLSGSPLHF. DNA for the CDR3: TGTGCCAGCTCACCTCCCCGGGGGCTGTCTGGTTCACCCCTCCACTTT.